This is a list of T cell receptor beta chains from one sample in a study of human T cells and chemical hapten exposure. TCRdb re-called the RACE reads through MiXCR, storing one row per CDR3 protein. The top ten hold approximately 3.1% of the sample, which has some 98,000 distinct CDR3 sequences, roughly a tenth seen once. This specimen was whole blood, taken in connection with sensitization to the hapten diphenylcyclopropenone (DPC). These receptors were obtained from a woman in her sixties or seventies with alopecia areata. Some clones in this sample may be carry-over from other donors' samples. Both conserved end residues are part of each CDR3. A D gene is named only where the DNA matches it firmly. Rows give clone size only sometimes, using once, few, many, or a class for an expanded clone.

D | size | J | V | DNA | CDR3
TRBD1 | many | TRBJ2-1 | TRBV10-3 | TGTGCCATCGGACAGGGGCTACTATACAATGAGCAGTTCTTC | CAIGQGLLYNEQFF
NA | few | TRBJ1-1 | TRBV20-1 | TGCAGTGCTAGAGAGGGGCTCAACACTGAAGCTTTCTTT | CSAREGLNTEAFF
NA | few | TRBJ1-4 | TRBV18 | TGTGCCAGCTCACCACCGAGAGCAGGGAAGAATGAAAAACTGTTTTTT | CASSPPRAGKNEKLFF
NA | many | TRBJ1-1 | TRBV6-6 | TGTGCCAGCAGTTACTTCGGGGAAGCTTTCTTT | CASSYFGEAFF
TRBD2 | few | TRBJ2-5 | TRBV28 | TGTGCCTCAATGGGTAGCGGGGGGCAAGAGACCCAGTACTTC | CASMGSGGQETQYF
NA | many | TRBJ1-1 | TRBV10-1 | TGCGCCAGCAGTGATCCAGGGCTTCGGCACACTGAAGCTTTCTTT | CASSDPGLRHTEAFF
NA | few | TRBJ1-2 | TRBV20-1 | TGCAGTGCTATGTACAGGGTTGATGGCTACACCTTC | CSAMYRVDGYTF
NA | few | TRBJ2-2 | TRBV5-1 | TGCGCCAGCAGGGTCCGGGACGGCGGGGAGCTGTTTTTT | CASRVRDGGELFF
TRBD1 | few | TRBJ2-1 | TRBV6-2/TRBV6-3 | TGTGCCAGCAGCAACAGGGGCTTCTACAATGAGCAGTTCTTC | CASSNRGFYNEQFF
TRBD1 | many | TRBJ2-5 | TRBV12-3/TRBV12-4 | TGTGCCAGCAGTTTTAAGACAGGGAACCAAGAGACCCAGTACTTC | CASSFKTGNQETQYF
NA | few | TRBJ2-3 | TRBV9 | TGTGCCAGCAGCGTAGAATCATTTCGGGATACGCAGTATTTT | CASSVESFRDTQYF
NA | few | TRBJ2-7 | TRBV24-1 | TGTGCCACCAGTGACAAACCGGGGGGCGACGAGCAGTACTTC | CATSDKPGGDEQYF
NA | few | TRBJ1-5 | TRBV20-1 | TGCAGTGCTAGTTCCAATAGCAATCAGCCCCAGCATTTT | CSASSNSNQPQHF
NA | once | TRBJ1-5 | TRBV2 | TGTGCCAGCACCGAGACATCGGACAATCAGCCCCAGCATTTT | CASTETSDNQPQHF
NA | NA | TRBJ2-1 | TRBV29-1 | TGCAGCGTTGTGGGCGTCTCGAGCTCCTACAATGAGCAGTTCTTC | CSVVGVSSSYNEQFF
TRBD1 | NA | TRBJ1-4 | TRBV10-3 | TGTGCCATCAGCCCGGACAGGGGAGTTGAAAAACTGTTTTTT | CAISPDRGVEKLFF
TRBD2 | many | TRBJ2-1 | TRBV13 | TGTGCCAGCAGCCTAGGACTAGCGGCTTCCTACAATGAGCAGTTCTTC | CASSLGLAASYNEQFF
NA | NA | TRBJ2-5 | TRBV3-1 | TGTGCCAGCAGCCCACCGGGGGCAGAAGAGACCCAGTACTTC | CASSPPGAEETQYF
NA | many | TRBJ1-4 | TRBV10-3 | TGTGCCATCAGCGACGGTGGGAGTGGTGAAAAACTGTTTTTT | CAISDGGSGEKLFF
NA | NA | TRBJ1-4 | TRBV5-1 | TGCGCCAGCAGCTTGAGGGACGCCCGGGTGGATGAAAAACTGTTTTTT | CASSLRDARVDEKLFF
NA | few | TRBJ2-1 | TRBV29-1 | TGCAGCGCCGGGCAGACCTCCTACAATGAGCAGTTCTTC | CSAGQTSYNEQFF
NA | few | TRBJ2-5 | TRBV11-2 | TGTGCCAGCAGCTTCCGAGCCCAGAACGCTCAAGAGACCCAGTACTTC | CASSFRAQNAQETQYF
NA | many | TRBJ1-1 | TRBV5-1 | TGCGCCAGCCGCCGAGGAGTGAACACTGAAGCTTTCTTT | CASRRGVNTEAFF
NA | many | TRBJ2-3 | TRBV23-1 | TGCGCCAGCAGTCACCTCCCAGATACGCAGTATTTT | CASSHLPDTQYF
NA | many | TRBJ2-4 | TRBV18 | TGTGCCAGCTCACCCGGGGACGGAGGGGGAAACATTCAGTACTTC | CASSPGDGGGNIQYF
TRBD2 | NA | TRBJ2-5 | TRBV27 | TGTGCCAGCACCGATGGAGCGGGGGGGCCAGAGACCCAGTACTTC | CASTDGAGGPETQYF
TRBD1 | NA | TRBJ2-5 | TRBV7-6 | TGTGCCAGCAGCAGGGACAGGGCAAGGTCAGGGGAGACCCAGTACTTC | CASSRDRARSGETQYF
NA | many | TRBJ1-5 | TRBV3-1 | TGTGCCAGCAGCCAAGATTTACCAGGGTTGGGGCAGCCCCAGCATTTT | CASSQDLPGLGQPQHF
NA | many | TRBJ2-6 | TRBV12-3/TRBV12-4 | TGTGCCAGCAGTTTTATGGGCACTGGGGCCAACGTCCTGACTTTC | CASSFMGTGANVLTF
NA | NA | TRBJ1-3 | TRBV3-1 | TGTGCCAGCAGCCAAGGTCTGCACTCTGGAAACACCATATATTTT | CASSQGLHSGNTIYF
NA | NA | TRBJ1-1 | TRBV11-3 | TGTGCCAGCAGCTTAGATTCCGCACCGAACACTGAAGCTTTCTTT | CASSLDSAPNTEAFF